These 21 T cell receptor beta chains came from one sample sequenced in a study of vaccination effects on CD4 cells after COVID-19. This table comes from immunoSEQ multiplex PCR, and its TCRdb copy is limited to in-frame clones, with some not included. The sample has about 31,000 clones, roughly 63% seen once; the top ten hold under 30%. These TCRs are of unknown antigen specificity. Before any sequencing was done, the ViraFEST assay used viral peptide pools to expand antigen-specific CD4+ T cells. When ten to eleven days of culture had elapsed, CD4+ T cells were isolated. This sample comprised CD4+ T cells from PBMCs cultured with HCoV-229E spike peptides, obtained before COVID-19 vaccination. Receptor source: a human donor who received a COVID-19 vaccine.

The chain carries TRBV4-3 and TRBJ2-3; TRBD2 matches 8 bases. CDR3 length equals 16 residues. J was trimmed by 5 bases and V by 1 base; bases with no gene match: 8. The germline gives CDR1 LGHNA, CDR2 YSLEER. CDR3 loop: CASSQAMRGEGDTQYF. In DNA, the CDR3 is TGCGCCAGCAGCCAAGCGATGCGGGGGGAAGGAGATACGCAGTATTTT.

This clone was found many times. The chain couples TRBV11-2 to TRBJ2-3; D is undetermined. The V gene lost 4 bases and the J gene lost 6 bases, with 8 bases spanning the gap. Germline lookup yields CDR1 SGHAT and CDR2 FQNNGV. This CDR3 region has 12 residues. CDR3 amino acids: CASSSQRDTQYF. The CDR3 region has the DNA TGTGCCAGCAGCTCCCAGAGGGATACGCAGTATTTT.

DNA for the CDR3: TGTGCCAGCAGTCGGACCTCCTACGAGCAGTACTTC. Its translation: CASSRTSYEQYF. This chain joins TRBV28 and TRBJ2-7, with D unresolved. Trimming left V 5 bases short and J 0 bases short, with 5 bases between. Germline loops: CDR1 MDHEN, CDR2 SYDVKM. This CDR3 has 12 residues.

This sequence joins TRBV7-8 and TRBJ1-1; TRBD1 might be the D (5 bases). The CDR3 is 13 residues long. Germline CDR1 SGHVS, CDR2 FQNEAQ. V was trimmed by 5 bases and J by 10 bases, leaving 17 bases between them. DNA for the CDR3: TGTGCCAGCAGCATTAGTGGGGGGGAGATAGCTTTCTTT. Protein product: CASSISGGEIAFF. The full variable domain, with the rest looked up from reference TRBV7-8 and TRBJ1-1, is GAGVSQSPRYKVAKRGQDVALRCDPISGHVSLFWYQQALGQGPEFLTYFQNEAQLDKSGLPSDRFFAERPEGSVSTLKIQRTQQEDSAVYLCASSISGGEIAFFGQGTRLTVV.

The rearrangement joins TRBV4-1 to TRBJ2-3; 11 bases are shared with TRBD1. The CDR3 consists of 16 residues. Germline CDR1 is MGHRA and CDR2 is YSYEKL. V lost 1 base, J lost 1 base, and 1 base stayed unmatched. CDR3 sequence (DNA): TGCGCCAGCAGCCAAGGGACAGGGGGCGGCACAGATACGCAGTATTTT. Protein sequence: CASSQGTGGGTDTQYF.

This clone was counted between two and nine times. This rearrangement joins TRBV5-1 to TRBJ1-1; no clear D gene. Trimming pared 1 base from V and 3 bases from J, leaving 7 bases between. CDR1 SGHRS and CDR2 YFSETQ come from the germline V gene. The CDR3 runs to 13 residues. The CDR3 sequence is CASSLLGHTEAFF. The CDR3 region has the DNA TGCGCCAGCAGCTTGCTCGGGCACACTGAAGCTTTCTTT. Filled out from reference TRBV5-1 and TRBJ1-1, the complete variable domain reads KAGVTQTPRYLIKTRGQQVTLSCSPISGHRSVSWYQQTPGQGLQFLFEYFSETQRNKGNFPGRFSGRQFSNSRSEMNVSTLELGDSALYLCASSLLGHTEAFFGQGTRLTVV.

The chain has TRBV5-4 and TRBJ2-5, with 10 bases matching TRBD2. The CDR3 sequence is 15 residues long. In germline, CDR1 is SGHNT, CDR2 YYREEE (reference sequence). The V and J ends lost 5 bases and 1 base, in that order; junction bases with no gene match: 5. The CDR3 region has the DNA TGTGCCAGCAGTTGGACTAGCGGCCTCCAAGAGACCCAGTACTTC. This codes for CASSWTSGLQETQYF.

The genes are TRBV6-4 and TRBJ1-6; TRBD1 agrees at 8 bases. Trimming at V came to 2 bases and at J to 8 bases, leaving 5 bases not matched to a gene. The germline gives CDR1 MRHNA, CDR2 SNTAGT. This CDR3 is built from 15 residues. The CDR3 coding sequence is TGTGCCAGCAGTGACGGAGGGACAGGCGATTCACCCCTCCACTTT. It encodes CASSDGGTGDSPLHF.

The chain combines TRBV7-9 with TRBJ2-7; TRBD2 matches 9 bases. With 4 bases clipped from V and 2 bases from J, the junction kept 6 bases outside the gene matches. This CDR3 contains 15 residues. Germline CDR1 is SEHNR and CDR2 is FQNEAQ (reference sequence). The CDR3 region has the DNA TGTGCCAGCAGCTCCCCCTTAGCGGGGGCCTACGAGCAGTACTTC. Translation: CASSSPLAGAYEQYF.

The chain recombines TRBV27 with TRBJ2-1; 9 positions match TRBD2. V shed 0 bases, J shed 3 bases, and the junction held 9 bases outside the gene matches. The germline V gene has CDR1 MNHEY and CDR2 SMNVEV (reference sequence). The CDR3 is 18 amino acids. The CDR3 loop is CASSLSGASGTLYNEQFF. The CDR3 DNA is TGTGCCAGCAGTTTATCGGGGGCTAGCGGGACGCTCTACAATGAGCAGTTCTTC.

The rearrangement joins TRBV9 to TRBJ2-1, with D possibly being TRBD2 (5 bases). V lost 3 bases and J 0 bases, leaving 7 bases between the germline ends. This CDR3 is built from 14 residues. Germline-derived CDR1 and CDR2 are SGDLS and YYNGEE. CDR3 DNA: TGTGCCAGCAGCGCCCGGGGCTCCTACAATGAGCAGTTCTTC. It translates to CASSARGSYNEQFF.

This clone was observed a handful of times. This chain uses TRBV3-1 (or the pseudogene TRBV3-2) with TRBJ1-3; D is ambiguous. Looked up from germline, CDR1 is LGHDT and CDR2 is YNNKEL (reference sequence). The CDR3 is made up of 14 amino acids. V was cut by 2 bases and J by 1 base, with 6 bases left in between. The CDR3 DNA reads TGTGCCAGCAGCCAAACGGGTTCTGGAAACACCATATATTTT. Amino acids: CASSQTGSGNTIYF.

This chain connects TRBV10-3 to TRBJ1-1; D is undetermined. This CDR3 has 13 amino acids. Trimming cost V 2 bases and J 1 base, with 5 bases left between them. Germline-derived CDR1 and CDR2 are ENHRY and SYGVKD. In DNA, the CDR3 is TGTGCCATCAGTGAGAGAAGGAACACTGAAGCTTTCTTT. It yields the protein CAISERRNTEAFF.

In this sample, this clone turned up a few times. The CDR3 loop reads CASSSQGSNYGYTF. CDR3 bases: TGTGCCAGCAGCTCTCAGGGGTCTAACTATGGCTACACCTTC. The V call is TRBV7-9, the J call TRBJ1-2, with D possibly matching TRBD1 (6 bases). The CDR3 consists of 14 residues. From germline, CDR1 is SEHNR and CDR2 FQNEAQ (reference sequence). V lost 4 bases to trimming and J lost 0 bases, with 9 bases between them.

A few counts support this clone. The chain carries TRBV28 and TRBJ1-1; TRBD1 aligns across 7 bases. Germline V gene data show CDR1 as MDHEN and CDR2 as SYDVKM. The CDR3 covers 14 residues. The V gene end was trimmed by 3 bases and the J gene end by 1 base; junction bases not matched to a gene: 2. CDR3: CASSLGQQNTEAFF. CDR3 nucleotides: TGTGCCAGCAGTTTGGGACAGCAGAACACTGAAGCTTTCTTT.

The J gene is TRBJ1-5, the V gene TRBV2; 7 nucleotides agree with TRBD1. Germline CDR1 reads SNHLY; CDR2 reads FYNNEI. The CDR3 loop spans 14 amino acids. The J segment lost 6 bases and the V segment lost 8 bases, leaving 10 bases of the junction unmatched. This CDR3 reads CASAGGAVGQPQHF. CDR3 nucleotides: TGTGCCAGCGCAGGGGGGGCGGTAGGTCAGCCCCAGCATTTT.

This chain links TRBV3-1 (or the pseudogene TRBV3-2) with TRBJ1-2; 7 bases are shared with TRBD1. With 3 bases clipped from V and 4 bases from J, the junction kept 5 bases outside the gene matches. The germline CDR1 and CDR2 sequences are LGHDT and YNNKEL (reference sequence). The CDR3 sequence is 14 residues long. In DNA form, the CDR3 reads TGTGCCAGCAGCCAGGCGGGACAGATCTATGGCTACACCTTC. It codes for CASSQAGQIYGYTF.

The chain recombines TRBV27 with TRBJ2-1; D not resolved. The ends were cut back, 0 bases at V and 4 bases at J, with 10 bases in the middle. The germline V gene has CDR1 MNHEY and CDR2 SMNVEV (reference sequence). This CDR3 comprises 15 residues. The CDR3 sequence: CASSLSLPRYNEQFF. CDR3 DNA sequence: TGTGCCAGCAGTTTATCACTCCCAAGGTACAATGAGCAGTTCTTC.

The rearrangement joins TRBV6-1 to TRBJ1-3; D may be TRBD1 (5 bases). CDR1 is MNHNS and CDR2 is SASEGT in the germline V gene. CDR3 length equals 16 residues. The V end was cut by 4 bases, the J end by 0 bases, with 13 bases between. CDR3 in DNA: TGTGCCAGCAGTGGGTCCGGGACTAACTCTGGAAACACCATATATTTT. Its protein is CASSGSGTNSGNTIYF.

This clone has just a few counts. J is TRBJ2-7 and V is TRBV11-2; D is uncertain. Germline loops: CDR1 SGHAT, CDR2 FQNNGV. The CDR3 length is 13 residues. Trimming took off 5 bases at V and 3 bases at J, with 11 bases between the two ends. The CDR3 coding sequence is TGTGCCAGCAGCCCGCATGTACGCTACGAGCAGTACTTC. This gives the protein CASSPHVRYEQYF.

This sequence joins TRBV5-1 and TRBJ2-5, with D possibly matching TRBD2 (6 bases). This CDR3 has 15 residues. V dropped 0 bases and J dropped 1 base, with 10 bases sitting between them. Germline V gene data show CDR1 as SGHRS and CDR2 as YFSETQ. In nucleotides, the CDR3 is TGCGCCAGCAGCTTGGTGGGTAGCGGCCAAGAGACCCAGTACTTC. This translates into CASSLVGSGQETQYF.